These T cell receptor beta chains were read from a single sample in a study of T cell repertoires in cytomegalovirus infection. Via MiXCR, TCRdb re-called the reads, giving one row per CDR3 protein. The sample carries roughly 920,000 distinct CDR3 sequences, around 31% recorded once. These TCRs are of unknown antigen specificity. The sample here was cultured CD8+ T cells from PBMCs, taken from culture after CMV antigen stimulation. Every receptor here comes from a human donor in good health (CMV status not recorded). Some clones in this sample may be carry-over from other donors' samples. Both conserved end residues are part of each CDR3. The D gene is left open where the match is weak. Part of the rows lack a size; the others show once, few, many or a class for expanded clones.

v_call: TRBV25-1
d_call: TRBD1
j_call: TRBJ2-1
clone_size: NA
cdr3_aa: CASKGLRDRGDNEQFF
cdr3_nt: TGTGCCAGCAAAGGGCTCCGGGACAGGGGTGACAATGAGCAGTTCTTC

v_call: TRBV7-9
d_call: NA
j_call: TRBJ1-5
clone_size: many
cdr3_aa: CASSLESMSNQPQHF
cdr3_nt: TGTGCCAGCAGCTTAGAGAGTATGAGCAATCAGCCCCAGCATTTT

v_call: TRBV2
d_call: NA
j_call: TRBJ1-2
clone_size: NA
cdr3_aa: CASSRPLGWGADYGYTF
cdr3_nt: TGTGCCAGCAGTCGTCCCTTGGGCTGGGGTGCTGACTATGGCTACACCTTC

v_call: TRBV5-1
d_call: TRBD1
j_call: TRBJ2-1
clone_size: NA
cdr3_aa: CASERTGVFDEQFF
cdr3_nt: TGCGCCAGCGAACGGACAGGGGTTTTTGATGAGCAGTTCTTC

v_call: TRBV24-1
d_call: TRBD1
j_call: TRBJ1-1
clone_size: few
cdr3_aa: CATSQYRGWEAFF
cdr3_nt: TGTGCCACCAGTCAGTACAGGGGTTGGGAAGCTTTCTTT

v_call: TRBV7-9
d_call: TRBD1
j_call: TRBJ1-2
clone_size: NA
cdr3_aa: CASSVTGTDLYGYTF
cdr3_nt: TGTGCCAGCAGCGTCACCGGGACAGACCTCTATGGCTACACCTTC

v_call: TRBV12-3/TRBV12-4
d_call: NA
j_call: TRBJ2-5
clone_size: few
cdr3_aa: CASSLSGTLETQYF
cdr3_nt: TGTGCCAGCAGTTTGTCTGGGACTTTGGAGACCCAGTACTTC

v_call: TRBV9
d_call: TRBD2
j_call: TRBJ2-3
clone_size: few
cdr3_aa: CASSIQRGDNTDTQYF
cdr3_nt: TGTGCCAGCAGCATTCAGCGGGGGGATAACACAGATACGCAGTATTTT

v_call: TRBV12-3/TRBV12-4
d_call: NA
j_call: TRBJ2-3
clone_size: few
cdr3_aa: CASSFYSPTDTQYF
cdr3_nt: TGTGCCAGCAGTTTCTACAGCCCCACAGATACGCAGTATTTT

v_call: TRBV14
d_call: NA
j_call: TRBJ1-4
clone_size: NA
cdr3_aa: CASSLKGKDEKLFF
cdr3_nt: TGTGCCAGCAGCCTAAAGGGGAAAGACGAAAAACTGTTTTTT

v_call: TRBV23-1
d_call: NA
j_call: TRBJ1-5
clone_size: NA
cdr3_aa: CASSQSGHSNQPQHF
cdr3_nt: TGCGCCAGCAGTCAATCGGGGCATAGCAATCAGCCCCAGCATTTT

v_call: TRBV7-9
d_call: NA
j_call: TRBJ1-2
clone_size: NA
cdr3_aa: CASSRGDGDFNYGYTF
cdr3_nt: TGTGCCAGCAGCCGCGGGGACGGAGACTTTAACTATGGCTACACCTTC

v_call: TRBV7-9
d_call: NA
j_call: TRBJ1-2
clone_size: NA
cdr3_aa: CASSSSLQGPYGYTF
cdr3_nt: TGTGCCAGCAGCTCCTCTTTACAGGGCCCCTATGGCTACACCTTC

v_call: TRBV11-2
d_call: NA
j_call: TRBJ1-1
clone_size: few
cdr3_aa: CASSLGTGLIEAFF
cdr3_nt: TGTGCCAGCAGCTTAGGAACGGGGCTAATTGAAGCTTTCTTT

v_call: TRBV12-3/TRBV12-4
d_call: NA
j_call: TRBJ1-5
clone_size: NA
cdr3_aa: CASSHRVSNQPQHF
cdr3_nt: TGTGCCAGCAGTCACAGGGTTAGCAATCAGCCCCAGCATTTT

v_call: TRBV6-1
d_call: NA
j_call: TRBJ2-5
clone_size: NA
cdr3_aa: CAMGSMETQYF
cdr3_nt: TGTGCCATGGGAAGTATGGAGACCCAGTACTTC

v_call: TRBV11-2
d_call: NA
j_call: TRBJ1-2
clone_size: few
cdr3_aa: CASSSTPRDPYGYTF
cdr3_nt: TGTGCCAGCAGCTCAACCCCCAGGGACCCATATGGCTACACCTTC

v_call: TRBV25-1
d_call: TRBD1
j_call: TRBJ1-1
clone_size: NA
cdr3_aa: CASSLPTGRDTEAFF
cdr3_nt: TGTGCCAGCAGTCTACCGACAGGGCGGGACACTGAAGCTTTCTTT

v_call: TRBV7-2
d_call: TRBD2
j_call: TRBJ2-3
clone_size: many
cdr3_aa: CASILRTSGSTDTQYF
cdr3_nt: TGTGCCAGCATCCTTCGGACTAGCGGTTCCACAGATACGCAGTATTTT

v_call: TRBV4-3
d_call: NA
j_call: TRBJ2-1
clone_size: NA
cdr3_aa: CASSPTEGAWVNEQFF
cdr3_nt: TGCGCCAGCAGTCCGACGGAGGGGGCTTGGGTCAATGAGCAGTTCTTC

v_call: TRBV7-8
d_call: TRBD1
j_call: TRBJ1-2
clone_size: many
cdr3_aa: CASSADRAGYTF
cdr3_nt: TGTGCCAGCAGCGCGGACAGGGCTGGCTACACCTTC

v_call: TRBV4-3
d_call: TRBD1
j_call: TRBJ1-6
clone_size: NA
cdr3_aa: CASSQTLGQGENSPLHF
cdr3_nt: TGCGCCAGCAGCCAAACCCTGGGACAGGGAGAGAATTCACCCCTCCACTTT

v_call: TRBV11-2
d_call: NA
j_call: TRBJ1-6
clone_size: NA
cdr3_aa: CASSQRLGDFNSPLHF
cdr3_nt: TGTGCCAGCAGCCAACGGCTAGGAGATTTTAATTCACCCCTCCACTTT

v_call: TRBV7-8
d_call: NA
j_call: TRBJ2-5
clone_size: many
cdr3_aa: CASSPYGLGGETQYF
cdr3_nt: TGTGCCAGCAGCCCATATGGCCTAGGGGGAGAGACCCAGTACTTC

v_call: TRBV2
d_call: NA
j_call: TRBJ1-3
clone_size: few
cdr3_aa: CASSGWGSDSGNTIYF
cdr3_nt: TGTGCCAGCAGTGGATGGGGCAGCGATTCTGGAAACACCATATATTTT

v_call: TRBV27
d_call: NA
j_call: TRBJ1-4
clone_size: NA
cdr3_aa: CASSLASRANEKLFF
cdr3_nt: TGTGCCAGCAGCCTGGCTTCCAGGGCGAATGAAAAACTGTTTTTT

v_call: TRBV6-2/TRBV6-3
d_call: NA
j_call: TRBJ1-2
clone_size: few
cdr3_aa: CASSYSSQNYGYTF
cdr3_nt: TGTGCCAGCAGTTACTCCTCACAAAACTATGGCTACACCTTC

v_call: TRBV12-3/TRBV12-4
d_call: NA
j_call: TRBJ1-4
clone_size: NA
cdr3_aa: CASSPLRGREKLFF
cdr3_nt: TGTGCCAGCAGCCCCCTTCGCGGCCGTGAAAAACTGTTTTTT

v_call: TRBV6-5
d_call: NA
j_call: TRBJ1-1
clone_size: NA
cdr3_aa: CASSYFSITGAFF
cdr3_nt: TGTGCCAGCAGTTACTTCTCTATCACCGGAGCTTTCTTT

v_call: TRBV10-3
d_call: TRBD1
j_call: TRBJ1-1
clone_size: NA
cdr3_aa: CAIREGQTNTEAFF
cdr3_nt: TGTGCCATCAGGGAGGGACAGACGAACACTGAAGCTTTCTTT

v_call: TRBV12-3/TRBV12-4
d_call: NA
j_call: TRBJ2-3
clone_size: NA
cdr3_aa: CASGLQGFSTDTQYF
cdr3_nt: TGTGCCAGCGGCCTCCAGGGTTTTAGCACAGATACGCAGTATTTT

v_call: TRBV4-1
d_call: NA
j_call: TRBJ1-2
clone_size: few
cdr3_aa: CASSQDLTGYTF
cdr3_nt: TGCGCCAGCAGCCAAGACCTGACAGGCTACACCTTC

v_call: TRBV14
d_call: NA
j_call: TRBJ1-1
clone_size: NA
cdr3_aa: CASSQVGFTEAFF
cdr3_nt: TGTGCCAGCAGCCAAGTAGGGTTCACTGAAGCTTTCTTT

v_call: TRBV7-6
d_call: NA
j_call: TRBJ2-2
clone_size: many
cdr3_aa: CASSLNPLGEYTGELFF
cdr3_nt: TGTGCCAGCAGCTTAAATCCACTTGGGGAATACACCGGGGAGCTGTTTTTT

v_call: TRBV7-3
d_call: TRBD2
j_call: TRBJ2-3
clone_size: many
cdr3_aa: CASSSGTSGGSLTDTQYF
cdr3_nt: TGTGCCAGCAGCTCGGGGACTAGCGGGGGTTCCCTCACAGATACGCAGTATTTT

v_call: TRBV6-5
d_call: TRBD2
j_call: TRBJ2-1
clone_size: NA
cdr3_aa: CASSYSMSSGGVKDEQFF
cdr3_nt: TGTGCCAGCAGTTACTCGATGAGTAGCGGGGGGGTTAAGGATGAGCAGTTCTTC

v_call: TRBV27
d_call: NA
j_call: TRBJ1-1
clone_size: NA
cdr3_aa: CASSLQGASTEAFF
cdr3_nt: TGTGCCAGCAGTTTACAAGGGGCGAGCACTGAAGCTTTCTTT

v_call: TRBV29-1
d_call: NA
j_call: TRBJ2-1
clone_size: NA
cdr3_aa: CSGGMGARGEQFF
cdr3_nt: TGCAGCGGGGGGATGGGGGCTCGGGGGGAGCAGTTCTTC

v_call: TRBV7-6
d_call: NA
j_call: TRBJ1-1
clone_size: NA
cdr3_aa: CASSLARPGHTEAFF
cdr3_nt: TGTGCCAGCAGCTTAGCTAGGCCAGGGCACACTGAAGCTTTCTTT

v_call: TRBV11-2
d_call: TRBD2
j_call: TRBJ2-1
clone_size: NA
cdr3_aa: CANSLMGLAVSDEQFF
cdr3_nt: TGTGCCAACAGCTTAATGGGACTAGCGGTTTCGGATGAGCAGTTCTTC

v_call: TRBV6-2/TRBV6-3
d_call: NA
j_call: TRBJ1-1
clone_size: few
cdr3_aa: CASSYSYGALTEAFF
cdr3_nt: TGTGCCAGCAGTTACTCGTATGGGGCTCTCACTGAAGCTTTCTTT

v_call: TRBV19
d_call: NA
j_call: TRBJ2-5
clone_size: NA
cdr3_aa: CASSIVVGSGETQYF
cdr3_nt: TGTGCCAGTAGTATCGTGGTCGGCTCAGGAGAGACCCAGTACTTC

v_call: TRBV6-1
d_call: NA
j_call: TRBJ2-2
clone_size: NA
cdr3_aa: CASTEKVRELFF
cdr3_nt: TGTGCCAGCACAGAGAAGGTTAGGGAGCTGTTTTTT

v_call: TRBV19
d_call: NA
j_call: TRBJ1-1
clone_size: few
cdr3_aa: CASSIGSGTEAFF
cdr3_nt: TGTGCCAGTAGTATCGGATCCGGGACTGAAGCTTTCTTT

v_call: TRBV5-1
d_call: NA
j_call: TRBJ2-5
clone_size: few
cdr3_aa: CASMAGLQETQYF
cdr3_nt: TGCGCCAGCATGGCAGGTTTACAAGAGACCCAGTACTTC

v_call: TRBV4-1
d_call: NA
j_call: TRBJ2-1
clone_size: NA
cdr3_aa: CASSQPPLGYNEQFF
cdr3_nt: TGCGCCAGCAGCCAACCCCCCCTTGGCTACAATGAGCAGTTCTTC

v_call: TRBV7-9
d_call: NA
j_call: TRBJ2-5
clone_size: many
cdr3_aa: CASSTDGKQETQYF
cdr3_nt: TGTGCCAGCAGCACGGACGGAAAACAAGAGACCCAGTACTTC

v_call: TRBV5-4
d_call: NA
j_call: TRBJ1-5
clone_size: few
cdr3_aa: CASSLDGGDVQPQHF
cdr3_nt: TGTGCCAGCAGCTTGGATGGAGGTGACGTTCAGCCCCAGCATTTT

v_call: TRBV7-2
d_call: TRBD1
j_call: TRBJ1-5
clone_size: many
cdr3_aa: CASSVGQGANQPQHF
cdr3_nt: TGTGCCAGCAGCGTTGGACAGGGGGCAAATCAGCCCCAGCATTTT